These T cell receptor beta chains were read from a single sample in a study of blood T cell repertoires in COVID-19. Generated by immunoSEQ multiplex PCR, the TCRdb table keeps only in-frame clones and is missing some. Here the sample spans some 340,000 clones, roughly 90% being singletons. Sequencing was carried out using PBMCs or T cells enriched from blood (not recorded which). The receptors were gathered from a woman aged 25 to 39 who had been exposed to COVID-19. CDR3s include the opening cysteine and the closing phenylalanine or tryptophan. A D gene is named only where the DNA matches it firmly. For some rows the clone size is stated as once, few or many, or as a class when expanded; others skip it.

.,.,TRBV18,TRBJ1-2,16,TGTGCCAGCTCACTCAACCCCGGGACACCAAACTATGGCTACACCTTC,CASSLNPGTPNYGYTF
.,.,TRBV19,TRBJ2-1,15,TGTGCCAGTAGTTCCACCCCAGGGGCAAGGAATGAGCAGTTCTTC,CASSSTPGARNEQFF
TRBD1,.,TRBV27,TRBJ1-6,15,TGTGCCAGCAGGAAACAGGGGACCTATAATTCACCCCTCCACTTT,CASRKQGTYNSPLHF
.,.,TRBV5-4,TRBJ1-1,15,TGTGCCAGCACCCTGGAGCCCGATAAACACGCTGAAGCTTTCTTT,CASTLEPDKHAEAFF
TRBD1,.,TRBV19,TRBJ1-6,15,TGTGCCAGTAGCGGTCCGGGACAGGGGTCTTCACCCCTCCACTTT,CASSGPGQGSSPLHF
TRBD1,few,TRBV11-2,TRBJ1-1,13,TGTGCCAGCAGCCGGGACAGCGGCCTGGAAGCTTTCTTT,CASSRDSGLEAFF
TRBD1,.,TRBV25-1,TRBJ1-2,18,TGTGCCAGCAGCGCACCGGGGACAGGGTTCGTGGACTACTATGGCTACACCTTC,CASSAPGTGFVDYYGYTF
.,.,TRBV3-1/TRBV3-2,TRBJ1-3,17,TGTGCCAGCAGCCAAGTACTGTCGGGTCGCTCTGGAAACACCATATATTTT,CASSQVLSGRSGNTIYF
TRBD1,.,TRBV11-2,TRBJ1-1,16,TGTGCCAGCAGCCCCGGGGACAGAGACATGAACACTGAAGCTTTCTTT,CASSPGDRDMNTEAFF
.,.,TRBV10-3,TRBJ1-2,16,TGTGCCATCAGTGCCCTTCCGGGGAGTTCCGACTATGGCTACACCTTC,CAISALPGSSDYGYTF
.,.,TRBV10-2,TRBJ2-7,13,TGCGCCAGCTCTCCGGGACTCATCTACGAGCAGTACTTC,CASSPGLIYEQYF
.,.,TRBV27,TRBJ2-3,13,TGTGCCAGCAAGCCCCTAAGCACAGATACGCAGTATTTT,CASKPLSTDTQYF
.,once,TRBV4-1,TRBJ2-1,18,TGCGCCAGCAGCCAAGATCATCAAATGACAGGTCCCTACAATGAGCAGTTCTTC,CASSQDHQMTGPYNEQFF
.,.,TRBV4-3,TRBJ1-5,16,TGCGCCAGCAGCCAATCGGCAGCCCAGGGAAACCAGCCCCAGCATTTT,CASSQSAAQGNQPQHF
.,.,TRBV7-6,TRBJ1-2,15,TGTGCCAGCAGCCCGAACCGGGACATAAACTATGGCTACACCTTC,CASSPNRDINYGYTF
.,.,TRBV7-8,TRBJ2-7,16,TGTGCCAGCAGCTTAGATGGCAGGGGCTTAGTCTACGAGCAGTACTTC,CASSLDGRGLVYEQYF
.,.,TRBV13,TRBJ2-7,14,TGTGCCAGCAGCTTAGGGACAGTCTCCTACGAGCAGTACTTC,CASSLGTVSYEQYF
.,.,TRBV5-1,TRBJ1-2,15,TGCGCCAGCAGCTCGCAGGGGACAACAAATGATGGCTACACCTTC,CASSSQGTTNDGYTF
.,.,TRBV4-2,TRBJ1-2,15,TGTGCCAGCAGCCAAGAGGAAGGGGTATGGTATGGCTACACCTTC,CASSQEEGVWYGYTF
TRBD2,.,TRBV6-6,TRBJ2-7,13,TGTGCCAGCAGTTGGGGGGGGACGGACGAGCAGTACTTC,CASSWGGTDEQYF
TRBD2,.,TRBV6-2/TRBV6-3,TRBJ2-3,19,TGTGCCAGCAGCCCTGGGACTAGCGGGGGCCTCGGGGGCACAGATACGCAGTATTTT,CASSPGTSGGLGGTDTQYF
.,.,TRBV12-3/TRBV12-4,TRBJ1-1,11,TGTGCCAGCAGTATACCCGGTGAAGCTTTCTTT,CASSIPGEAFF
.,.,TRBV4-1,TRBJ1-5,15,TGCGCCAGCAGCCAAAGGCAGGGAACTTATCAGCCCCAGCATTTT,CASSQRQGTYQPQHF
.,.,TRBV27,TRBJ1-2,14,TGTGCCAGCCACAGTTTCACCAGCCCCTATGGCTACACCTTC,CASHSFTSPYGYTF
.,.,TRBV12-3/TRBV12-4,TRBJ1-1,12,TGTGCCAGCAGCCCCCCACGGGGTAACGCTTTCTTT,CASSPPRGNAFF
.,.,TRBV7-2,TRBJ1-6,13,TGTGCCAGCAGTTTTCCTTATAATTCACCCCTCCACTTT,CASSFPYNSPLHF
TRBD2,.,TRBV5-4,TRBJ2-7,16,TGTGCCAGCAGCGTCGCAACTAGCGGGGGACCCTACGAGCAGTACTTC,CASSVATSGGPYEQYF
.,.,TRBV9,TRBJ1-1,14,TGTGCCAGCAGCGTAGGACAGTTAAACACTGAAGCTTTCTTT,CASSVGQLNTEAFF
.,.,TRBV4-1,TRBJ1-4,17,TGCGCCAGCAGCCAAGGAGTCGGAGATCTCTCTAATGAAAAACTGTTTTTT,CASSQGVGDLSNEKLFF
.,.,TRBV6-2/TRBV6-3,TRBJ2-2,17,TGTGCCAGCAGCCCCCAGGCACCCTACGCGAACACCGGGGAGCTGTTTTTT,CASSPQAPYANTGELFF
.,.,TRBV9,TRBJ2-1,15,TGTGCCAGCAGCGTAGGGCGGGGGCTATACAATGAGCAGTTCTTC,CASSVGRGLYNEQFF
TRBD1,.,TRBV5-6,TRBJ1-2,13,TGTGCCAGCAGCCAAGACAGGGGGGACGGCTACACCTTC,CASSQDRGDGYTF
TRBD1,.,TRBV29-1,TRBJ2-7,15,TGCAGCGTTGCCTTGGGGGACAGCAGCTCCTACGAGCAGTACTTC,CSVALGDSSSYEQYF
.,.,TRBV27,TRBJ2-7,15,TGTGCCAGCAGTATCCTGTCCGGGGTCCCCTACGAGCAGTACTTC,CASSILSGVPYEQYF
.,.,TRBV14,TRBJ2-5,14,TGTGCCAGCAGCCAAGTATCGGCGCGGGAGACCCAGTACTTC,CASSQVSARETQYF
.,once,TRBV19,TRBJ1-5,16,TGTGCCAGTAGTATATGGACGGCAGGGGTTGGTCAGCCCCAGCATTTT,CASSIWTAGVGQPQHF
TRBD1,.,TRBV5-1,TRBJ1-2,14,TGCGCCAGCAGCCCGGGACAGGGGCCTCAGAGCTACACCTTC,CASSPGQGPQSYTF
TRBD2,.,TRBV12-5,TRBJ2-1,16,TGTGCTAGTGGTTTCTTGGCTAGCGGGGGGGTCAATGAGCAGTTCTTC,CASGFLASGGVNEQFF
.,.,TRBV7-2,TRBJ2-5,13,TGTGCCAGCAGCTTAGCGCGGGTTGAGACCCAGTACTTC,CASSLARVETQYF
TRBD1,.,TRBV5-8,TRBJ2-7,14,TGTGCCGGACGCAGGACAGGGTCAAGCTACGAGCAGTACTTC,CAGRRTGSSYEQYF
.,.,TRBV9,TRBJ2-7,16,TGTGCCAGCAGCGTAGATGGGGGGGCGGACGCCTACGAGCAGTACTTC,CASSVDGGADAYEQYF
.,.,TRBV5-4,TRBJ1-4,15,TGTGCCAGCAGCGTTACAGGGCGGGCAAAAGAAAAACTGTTTTTT,CASSVTGRAKEKLFF
TRBD1,.,TRBV6-6,TRBJ1-4,16,TGTGCCAGCCGGGGACAGGGGGTCTCGGCTAATGAAAAACTGTTTTTT,CASRGQGVSANEKLFF
TRBD2,.,TRBV24-1,TRBJ2-1,19,TGTGCCACCAGTGATACGGGGACTAGCGGGGGAGCTCACTACAATGAGCAGTTCTTC,CATSDTGTSGGAHYNEQFF
.,.,TRBV10-3,TRBJ2-3,15,TGTGTCGTTTCGGCGGGGCAGGATCCGGCAGATACGCAGTATTTT,CVVSAGQDPADTQYF
TRBD1,.,TRBV6-5,TRBJ1-1,15,TGTGCCAGCAGTTACGGGCAGGGGGCTAGCACTGAAGCTTTCTTT,CASSYGQGASTEAFF
.,.,TRBV6-5,TRBJ1-1,15,TGTGCCAGCAGAAGAGAGGGATGGGGAATAACTGAAGCTTTCTTT,CASRREGWGITEAFF
.,.,TRBV18,TRBJ1-6,14,TGTGCCAGCTCACCGGGAGGGGCTGGTTCACCCCTCCACTTT,CASSPGGAGSPLHF